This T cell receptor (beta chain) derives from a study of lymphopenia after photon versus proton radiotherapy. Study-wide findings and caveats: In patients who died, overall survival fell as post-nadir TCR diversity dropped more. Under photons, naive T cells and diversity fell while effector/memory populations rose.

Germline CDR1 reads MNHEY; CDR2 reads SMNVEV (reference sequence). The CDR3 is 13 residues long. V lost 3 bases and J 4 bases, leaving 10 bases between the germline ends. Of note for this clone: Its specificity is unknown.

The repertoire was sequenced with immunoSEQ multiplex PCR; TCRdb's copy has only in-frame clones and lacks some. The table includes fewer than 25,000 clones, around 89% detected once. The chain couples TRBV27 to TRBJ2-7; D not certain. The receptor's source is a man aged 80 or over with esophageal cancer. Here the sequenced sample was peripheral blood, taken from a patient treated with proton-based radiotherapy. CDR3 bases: TGTGCCAGCAGTTTCGACCATTCTTACGAGCAGTACTTC. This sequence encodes CASSFDHSYEQYF.